This is a list of T cell receptor beta chains from one sample in a study of cytomegalovirus exposure and HLA in healthy donors. Repertoires were generated with immunoSEQ multiplex PCR, while TCRdb's copy carries only in-frame clones and drops some. Altogether around 180,000 clones are present, 85% to 90% being singletons, with the ten largest covering roughly 1.8%. Sequenced sample: PBMCs. These receptor sequences come from a woman under 30 in good health and CMV-seronegative. Each CDR3 is given without its conserved first and last residue. Fields, in order: CDR3 length, V gene, D gene, J gene, CDR3 protein. D genes are given only for firm matches.

11	TRBV19	-	TRBJ2-3	ASSTTRRDTQY
14	TRBV6-5	-	TRBJ2-7	ASSYSGARSSYEQY
14	TRBV5-4	TRBD2	TRBJ2-5	ASRSGLAGGQETQY
11	TRBV7-9	-	TRBJ1-2	ASSPARDYGYT
11	TRBV28	-	TRBJ2-7	ASSSGDAYEQY
14	TRBV4-3	TRBD1	TRBJ1-2	ASSQTLLGTGNGYT
11	TRBV19	TRBD1	TRBJ1-1	ASSDRGYPEAF
13	TRBV6-1	TRBD1	TRBJ1-1	ASSATGSIDTEAF
12	TRBV5-1	-	TRBJ2-5	ASSLADARETQY
12	TRBV5-1	TRBD1	TRBJ2-1	ASTRGTGGNEQF
14	TRBV7-9	TRBD2	TRBJ2-5	ASSETSGGAQETQY
10	TRBV2	-	TRBJ2-1	ASRKRLDFKF
13	TRBV6-5	TRBD1	TRBJ1-4	ASSPRPGQGEKLF
13	TRBV7-9	TRBD1	TRBJ2-2	ASRRTGGRAGELF
11	TRBV27	TRBD1	TRBJ1-1	ASSRQGNTEAF
16	TRBV4-1	TRBD1	TRBJ2-6	ASNQQPGGSSGANVLT
12	TRBV11-2	-	TRBJ2-7	ASSVRREFDEQY
17	TRBV11-2	TRBD2	TRBJ2-3	ASSPGLATLAGGIDTQY
13	TRBV19	TRBD1	TRBJ2-7	ASSAPGQVMYEQY
11	TRBV9	-	TRBJ1-1	ASSSFEADEAF
14	TRBV2	TRBD1	TRBJ1-2	ASSDDGGQGVVGYT
13	TRBV5-6	TRBD2	TRBJ2-3	ASSPTSRSTDTQY
12	TRBV6-1	-	TRBJ2-7	ASSEAEGSDEQY
13	TRBV6-5	TRBD2	TRBJ2-1	ASSRSGGAYNEQF
16	TRBV5-4	TRBD2	TRBJ2-5	ASSSVGTSGSIGETQY
14	TRBV2	-	TRBJ2-1	ASSVFYGPSLHEQF
13	TRBV9	-	TRBJ2-7	ASSVDRQTTYEQY
12	TRBV6-4	-	TRBJ1-1	ASSEEAENTEAF
11	TRBV10-3	TRBD1	TRBJ1-1	AISEDRETEAF
11	TRBV9	-	TRBJ1-1	ASSVELGTEAF
15	TRBV5-4	TRBD1	TRBJ2-2	ASSLVSWTGGTGELF
13	TRBV19	-	TRBJ1-5	ASSTVPSGNQPQH
9	TRBV6-5	-	TRBJ2-1	ASRYYNEQF
16	TRBV14	TRBD1	TRBJ1-5	ASSQRPGQGYSNQPQH
11	TRBV2	-	TRBJ2-7	ASSLQGSYEQY
11	TRBV7-9	TRBD1	TRBJ1-2	ASSKTGDYGYT
13	TRBV19	TRBD1	TRBJ2-5	ASSLGQGVGETQY
13	TRBV6-5	TRBD1	TRBJ2-7	ASSYSGQGAGEQY
13	TRBV6-5	-	TRBJ1-2	ASTLRGGFPYGYT
12	TRBV4-1	TRBD1	TRBJ1-5	ASSQVEGAWPQH
15	TRBV4-1	-	TRBJ1-5	ASSHTPKAGVNQPQH
12	TRBV19	-	TRBJ1-1	ASSRKDSNTEAF
12	TRBV7-5	-	TRBJ1-5	ARSLGRVHQPQH
15	TRBV11-3	TRBD2	TRBJ2-3	ASSSALAEHFPDTQY
9	TRBV5-4	-	TRBJ2-5	ASSSRETQY
13	TRBV5-5	TRBD1	TRBJ1-2	ASSPSQGPAYGYT
12	TRBV5-1	-	TRBJ2-7	ASSRRSTEDEQY